This T cell receptor beta chain emerged from a study of T cell repertoires in cytomegalovirus infection. This clonotype came up many times. CDR1 DFQATT and CDR2 SNEGSKA come from the germline V gene (reference sequence). The V gene lost 3 bases and the J gene lost 2 bases, with 13 bases spanning the gap. The CDR3 is made up of 14 amino acids. TCRdb independently ran MiXCR on the reads; one entry per CDR3 protein. The sample holds fewer than 550,000 distinct CDR3 sequences, about 11% seen once. The clonotype comes from a human donor in good health (CMV status not recorded). Some clones in this sample may be carry-over from other donors' samples. Input material: PBMCs. V usage is TRBV20-1 and J usage is TRBJ2-5, with no clear D. The CDR3 bases are TGCAGTGCTAGGATGGGCTTGGGGCAAGAGACCCAGTACTTC. It codes for CSARMGLGQETQYF.